Each of the 10 T cell receptor beta chains below was sequenced from the same sample in a study of blood T cell repertoires in COVID-19. Measured with immunoSEQ multiplex PCR; TCRdb has only the in-frame clones, and not every one. The sample yields more than 90,000 clones, more than 70% seen once. The material sequenced was peripheral blood. The receptors come from a woman between 25 and 40 years old with acute or convalescent COVID-19.

V usage is TRBV7-3 and J usage is TRBJ2-2; 10 bases match TRBD1. Unmatched junction bases numbered 8, after V lost 3 bases and J lost 7 bases. This CDR3 has 16 residues. Germline CDR1 reads SGHTA; CDR2 reads FQGTGA. CDR3 nucleotides: TGTGCCAGCAGCTTTTCTTCCGGGACAGGGGACGGGGAGCTGTTTTTT. Translating gives CASSFSSGTGDGELFF.

The rearrangement uses TRBV29-1 and TRBJ1-5, with unresolved D. Trimming shortened V by 7 bases and J by 0 bases, and 10 bases separated the two germline ends. Germline V gene data show CDR1 as SQVTM and CDR2 as ANQGSEA. The CDR3 consists of 13 residues. This CDR3 is CSAADYSNQPQHF. CDR3 nucleotides: TGCAGCGCTGCAGATTATAGCAATCAGCCCCAGCATTTT. Variable domain in full (rest from reference TRBV29-1 and TRBJ1-5): SAVISQKPSRDICQRGTSLTIQCQVDSQVTMMFWYRQQPGQSLTLIATANQGSEATYESGFVIDKFPISRPNLTFSTLTVSNMSPEDSSIYLCSAADYSNQPQHFGDGTRLSIL.

The chain is built from TRBV5-4 and TRBJ1-6, with a tentative D call TRBD1 (6 bases). The CDR3 contains 15 residues. Deletions cut 2 bases from V and 5 bases from J, with 11 bases between. Germline V gene sequence: CDR1 SGHNT, CDR2 YYREEE (reference sequence). The CDR3 is CASSFGTGNNSPLHF. CDR3 DNA: TGTGCCAGCAGCTTCGGTACAGGGAATAATTCACCCCTCCACTTT.

V is TRBV13 and J is TRBJ1-2; the D is unclear. The ends were cut back, 5 bases at V and 4 bases at J, with 14 bases in the middle. CDR1 is PRHDT, CDR2 FYEKMQ, per germline (reference sequence). The CDR3 length is 14 residues. This CDR3 reads CASSGPGAGYGYTF. Written as DNA, the CDR3 is TGTGCCAGCAGCGGGCCCGGAGCGGGCTATGGCTACACCTTC.

V and J are TRBV7-9 and TRBJ1-1, with 7 bases identical to TRBD1. The CDR3 is made up of 15 amino acids. Germline V CDR1 and CDR2: SEHNR, FQNEAQ (reference sequence). V gave up 5 bases and J gave up 4 bases; unmatched junction bases: 10. CDR3 region: CASSLTPRDSTEAFF. The CDR3 nucleotides read TGTGCCAGCAGCCTTACGCCGCGGGACAGCACTGAAGCTTTCTTT.

V usage is TRBV15 and J usage is TRBJ1-1; a possible D gene is TRBD1 (5 bases). The CDR3 contains 10 residues. V dropped 11 bases and J dropped 5 bases, with 9 bases sitting between them. Germline-derived CDR1 and CDR2 are LNHNV and YYDKDF (reference sequence). The CDR3, as DNA: TGTGCCCCGGGGGGGACTGAAGCTTTCTTT. This codes for CAPGGTEAFF.

The rearrangement uses TRBV11-3 and TRBJ1-4, with a possible D match to TRBD1 (5 bases). Germline CDR1 and CDR2: SGHNT and YENEEA. The V gene lost 5 bases and the J gene lost 11 bases, with 15 bases spanning the gap. The CDR3 extends over 13 amino acids. The CDR3: CASSPPGGEKLFF. Written as DNA, the CDR3 is TGTGCCAGCAGCCCCCCGGGGGGGGAGAAACTGTTTTTT. The full variable domain, rest sourced from reference TRBV11-3 and TRBJ1-4, is EAGVVQSPRYKIIEKKQPVAFWCNPISGHNTLYWYLQNLGQGPELLIRYENEEAVDDSQLPKDRFSAERLKGVDSTLKIQPAELGDSAVYLCASSPPGGEKLFFGSGTQLSVL.

The CDR3 DNA reads as TGTGCCAGCTCATCAACGCAGGGTCCCAATGAGCAGTTCTTC. It translates to CASSSTQGPNEQFF. The V and J genes are TRBV18 and TRBJ2-1, with D possibly matching TRBD1 (5 bases). The CDR3 runs to 14 residues. V was cut by 5 bases and J by 6 bases, with 14 bases left in between. Germline V lookup: CDR1 KGHSH, CDR2 LQKENI.

The CDR3 region is CASSRLGLIRGTQYF. CDR3 DNA sequence: TGTGCCAGCAGCCGTCTGGGACTTATCCGGGGTACGCAGTATTTT. The chain has TRBV11-2 and TRBJ2-3; tentatively, D is TRBD2 (6 bases). V was clipped by 5 bases and J by 8 bases, with 20 bases between them. CDR1 and CDR2 (germline): SGHAT, FQNNGV. The CDR3 extends over 15 amino acids.

The chain has TRBV28 and TRBJ1-6, with D tentatively TRBD1 (6 bases). CDR3 length: 13 residues. Germline-derived CDR1 and CDR2 are MDHEN and SYDVKM. Trimming left V 8 bases short and J 5 bases short, with 10 bases between. CDR3 sequence (DNA): TGTGCCAGCGGGGGACATAATAATTCACCCCTCCACTTT. Translated, it gives CASGGHNNSPLHF.